This T cell receptor beta chain was sequenced in a study of PD-1 blockade in classical Hodgkin lymphoma (dated by TCRdb to 2020 to 2022). In the study overall: Nivolumab dosing was 3 mg/kg intravenously every 2 weeks, continuing until either disease progression or unacceptable toxicity. The study used CyTOF and TCR beta sequencing to define a peripheral blood immune signature of response to PD-1 blockade in classical Hodgkin lymphoma.

In the case of this clone: What this receptor recognizes is not known. No base quality information exists; no much larger clone differs at one position.

The time point label of this sample denotes: cycle 1 day 1 (C1D1), immediately before nivolumab initiation. Every trial patient had relapsed following autologous stem cell transplantation, and prior brentuximab vedotin exposure was what differed among cohorts A, B and C. A total of under 70 patients with relapsed/refractory classical Hodgkin lymphoma made up the trial cohort, and each patient's best overall response was complete response, partial response or progressive disease. Trial patients were treated with single-agent nivolumab in the multi-cohort phase II CheckMate 205 trial. Best overall response was determined by an independent review committee according to the 2007 International Working Group response criteria. Trial PBMCs were collected just before the start of nivolumab (C1D1) and during therapy at cycle 2 day 1 and cycle 4 day 1. Peripheral blood was collected in 8 mL Vacutainer Cell Preparation Tubes, from which PBMCs were isolated by centrifugation and then cryopreserved.

According to the germline V gene, CDR1 reads MNHNS and CDR2 reads SASEGT. The V end loses 5 bases and the J end loses 3 bases, and a stretch of 14 bases separates them. The CDR3 covers 15 residues, taking in both the cysteine and the phenylalanine. The only DNA kept is the CDR3, 45 bases in frame from the first base. The Qiagen DNeasy kit was used to extract genomic DNA both from unsorted PBMCs and from the negatively selected CD4+ and CD8+ fractions. Using primers that anneal to V and J segments, immunoSEQ multiplex PCR amplified the TCR beta CDR3 regions. A synthetic immune receptor repertoire was used to minimize amplification bias, and any remaining bias was removed computationally after sequencing. Turning to the authors' computational methods: Repertoire diversity was quantified as the Shannon entropy index using custom Python scripts. Unsorted, CD4+ and CD8+ repertoires were analyzed separately, except in combined analyses where CD4+ and CD8+ sequences were merged in silico. A clone was considered expanded if an increase in frequency of at least 2-fold after treatment relative to C1D1 was found, and a pseudocount of 0.5 was applied to clones undetected at baseline. Singleton clones were defined as clones with 0 or 1 copy at C1D1, and non-singleton clones were defined as clones with 2 or more copies. Clones expanded in unsorted samples were assigned a CD4+, CD8+ or unknown annotation through matching of protein sequences in sorted samples from the same patient. Wilcoxon tests on paired samples were used to test diversity changes from C1D1 to C4D1. Imported from immuneACCESS, the table was reduced by TCRdb to in-frame sequences with V and J called. These copies leave out some clones; in studies compared against another copy, an unresolved V gene accounts for under half, and the cause of the remainder is not known. V and J calls and clone size are as listed in that table; D and trimming were resolved from the DNA. Across this sample there are over 35,000 clones, with 60% to 85% seen only once. Of the sample, about a tenth falls within the top ten clones.

The study at large found these results: Baseline TCR diversity was reported as lower in newly diagnosed patients than in healthy donors, and lower still in relapsed/refractory patients. Trial patients achieving complete response had baseline diversity similar to newly diagnosed patients, whereas partial responders and progressors had significantly lower diversity. A significant rise by C4D1 was seen in CD4+ but not CD8+ TCR diversity (p=0.0027 vs p=0.16), with the rise being most apparent in complete responders (p=0.02). The study covered only a single clinical trial cohort, and the causes of the repertoire differences, possibly disease activity or prior therapy, were still not defined. Lower diversity was seen in patients whose nivolumab began less than 1 year after ASCT, and these patients were left out of later analyses so that immune reconstitution would not confound the results.

Sequences were derived from peripheral blood mononuclear cells (PBMCs), sampled at baseline. The receptor's source is a human donor with classical Hodgkin lymphoma. The chain employs TRBV6-1 and TRBJ1-5, and the D gene may be TRBD1, 5 bases matching. CDR3 sequence: CASSRSDSYNQPQHF. The nucleotide sequence is TGTGCCAGCAGTAGGTCCGACAGTTACAATCAGCCCCAGCATTTT.